These 22 T cell receptor beta chains share one sample of origin, sequenced in a study of blood T cells in healthy people across ages (dated by TCRdb to about 2015). The method behind the library was 5' RACE. The run used an Illumina HiSeq 2500. A second about 6 to 11 cycle PCR used a sample-barcoded 5' primer and a J-beta primer mix. TCRdb took the public reads, trimmed them with fastp at Q25, ran MiXCR for clone calling and kept in-frame beta chains. Entries are consolidated by CDR3 protein sequence, retaining the most common genes and DNA. A total of about 1.7 million distinct CDR3 sequences appear in this sample, 28% of them only once. The ten most abundant clones make up 6.5% to 8.5% of the sample. The sample consisted of blood. Receptor source: a young woman in good health.

Turning to this clonotype: A much larger clone sits a single nucleotide away, making a read error possible. The CDR3 bases are TGCAGCACCCGACAGGGTAGCTATGGCTACACCTTC. As protein: CSTRQGSYGYTF. The chain couples TRBV29-1 to TRBJ1-2; 7 bases are shared with TRBD1. Unmatched junction bases numbered 7, after V lost 8 bases and J lost 4 bases. The germline V gene has CDR1 SQVTM and CDR2 ANQGSEA. This CDR3 has 12 amino acids.

This clonotype was found a few times. The chain recombines TRBV20-1 with TRBJ2-1, with D possibly matching TRBD1 (6 bases). Trimming pared 0 bases from V and 1 base from J, leaving 10 bases between. The CDR3 runs 15 residues. The V gene's germline CDR1 is DFQATT and CDR2 SNEGSKA (reference sequence). CDR3 sequence (DNA): TGCAGTGCTAGAGATTCCGGGACATCCTACAATGAGCAGTTCTTC. This encodes CSARDSGTSYNEQFF.

This clonotype has ten or more counts. The genes are TRBV20-1 and TRBJ2-4, with D unclear. Germline lookup yields CDR1 DFQATT and CDR2 SNEGSKA (reference sequence). CDR3 length equals 15 residues. The ends were cut back, 3 bases at V and 2 bases at J, with 14 bases in the middle. CDR3 bases: TGCAGTGCTAGGCGGTCAGGATTGACCAAAAACATTCAGTACTTC. Its translation is CSARRSGLTKNIQYF.

The genes are TRBV3-1 and TRBJ2-5; 8 bases align to TRBD1. The CDR3 is made up of 16 amino acids. With 5 bases clipped from V and 2 bases from J, the junction kept 10 bases outside the gene matches. The germline CDR1 and CDR2 sequences are LGHDT and YNNKEL (reference sequence). The CDR3: CASSLLGQGGQETQYF. The CDR3 bases are TGTGCCAGCAGCTTGCTTGGACAGGGAGGTCAAGAGACCCAGTACTTC.

The gene calls are TRBV5-1 and TRBJ2-3; 12 bases agree with TRBD2. Germline V gene sequence: CDR1 SGHRS, CDR2 YFSETQ. The ends lost 3 bases at V and 6 bases at J; junction bases unmatched: 20. This CDR3 comprises 20 residues. The CDR3 sequence: CASSYQVAGLAGLGSDTQYF. CDR3 sequence (DNA): TGCGCCAGCAGCTATCAAGTCGCGGGACTAGCGGGTCTGGGTTCCGATACGCAGTATTTT. The variable domain in full, completed from reference TRBV5-1 and TRBJ2-3, reads KAGVTQTPRYLIKTRGQQVTLSCSPISGHRSVSWYQQTPGQGLQFLFEYFSETQRNKGNFPGRFSGRQFSNSRSEMNVSTLELGDSALYLCASSYQVAGLAGLGSDTQYFGPGTRLTVL.

This clonotype was picked up many times. The J gene is TRBJ2-1, the V gene TRBV12-3 or TRBV12-4, with D uncertain. The CDR3 runs 15 residues. Between the trimmed V and J ends, which lost 0 bases and 0 bases, there was a span of 6 bases. DNA of the CDR3: TGTGCCAGCAGTTTAGCCCCAATCTCCTACAATGAGCAGTTCTTC. Protein product: CASSLAPISYNEQFF.

In this sample, this clonotype turned up many times. This chain connects TRBV12-5 to TRBJ2-1; perhaps D is TRBD1 or TRBD2 (5 bases each). This CDR3 comprises 13 residues. Germline CDR1 LGHNT, CDR2 FRNRAP. V lost 1 base, J lost 7 bases, and 8 bases lay in between. The CDR3 DNA reads as TGTGCTAGTGGTTTGGATGAGGGGAATGAGCAGTTCTTC. This translates into CASGLDEGNEQFF.

This clonotype was seen a few times. The V call is TRBV6-5, the J call TRBJ2-3; D is unresolved. The CDR3 spans 15 residues. The germline V and J ends were trimmed by 5 bases and 2 bases, with 14 bases remaining between them. CDR1 MNHEY and CDR2 SVGAGI come from the germline V gene. CDR3 sequence: CASSRLGQFTDTQYF. The CDR3 DNA follows: TGTGCCAGCAGTCGGCTTGGGCAGTTCACAGATACGCAGTATTTT.

V is TRBV9 and J is TRBJ2-7; D might be TRBD2 (6 bases). The J call is doubtful: the DNA matches TRBJ2-5 better. CDR3 length: 12 amino acids. Per germline, CDR1 SGDLS and CDR2 YYNGEE. The DNA for the CDR3 is TGTGCCAGCAGCGGGGACTTAGAGACCCAGTACTTC. Translated: CASSGDLETQYF.

This clonotype came up a few times. V is TRBV6-6 and J is TRBJ2-2; TRBD1 agrees at 7 bases. The CDR3 runs to 13 residues. With 7 bases clipped from V and 4 bases from J, the junction kept 3 bases outside the gene matches. The germline CDR1 and CDR2 sequences are MNHNY and SVGAGI (reference sequence). CDR3 amino acids: CASKRQGTGELFF. CDR3 coding DNA: TGTGCCAGCAAGCGACAGGGCACCGGGGAGCTGTTTTTT.

Details on this clonotype: Just one base apart from a much larger clone, this may be a read error. The gene calls are TRBV20-1 and TRBJ2-1; D might be TRBD2 (5 bases). V lost 3 bases to trimming and J lost 13 bases, with 19 bases between them. The length of the CDR3 is 13 residues. The germline CDR1 and CDR2 sequences are DFQATT and SNEGSKA (reference sequence). Here the CDR3 reads CSASLTNTETQFF. CDR3 sequence (DNA): TGCAGTGCTAGCCTGACTAATACCGAGACCCAGTTCTTC.

This chain uses TRBV20-1 with TRBJ2-3; TRBD2 agrees at 11 bases. After removal of 5 bases from V and 3 bases from J, the junction contained 10 bases not matched to a gene. Looked up from germline, CDR1 is DFQATT and CDR2 is SNEGSKA (reference sequence). The CDR3 contains 16 residues. CDR3 DNA sequence: TGCAGTGCTTTTAGCGGGGGGGAACAAGTGACAGATACGCAGTATTTT. Translating gives CSAFSGGEQVTDTQYF.

The sample holds many counts of this clonotype. The chain is built from TRBV4-3 and TRBJ2-6; D may be TRBD1 (5 bases). CDR1 is LGHNA, CDR2 YSLEER, per germline. The CDR3 is 17 amino acids. With 1 base removed from V and 1 base from J, the gap between germline ends came to 11 bases. In DNA form, the CDR3 reads TGCGCCAGCAGCCAAGCGCAGGGTAGGTCTGGGGCCAACGTCCTGACTTTC. It codes for CASSQAQGRSGANVLTF.

This clonotype was observed a few times. This chain uses TRBV20-1 with TRBJ2-4; 10 bases line up with TRBD2. V lost 5 bases, J lost 5 bases, and 6 bases stayed unmatched. Germline CDR1 is DFQATT and CDR2 is SNEGSKA (reference sequence). The CDR3 has 14 amino acids. The DNA for the CDR3 is TGCAGTGCTCTGTCCGGGACTAGCGAAAACATTCAGTACTTC. Encoded protein: CSALSGTSENIQYF.

The chain joins TRBV14 to TRBJ2-5; D could derive from TRBD1 or TRBD2 (5 bases each). The CDR3 is 14 residues long. CDR1 is SGHDN, CDR2 FVKESK, per germline. Trimming took 4 bases from V and 6 from J, leaving 15 bases between them. CDR3 in amino acids: CASSPTARGQTQYF. CDR3 bases: TGTGCCAGCAGCCCGACCGCTAGGGGACAGACCCAGTACTTC.

This clonotype was seen many times. The chain links TRBV6-5 to TRBJ1-2; D is uncertain. V was pared by 4 bases and J by 6 bases, with 15 bases between. Per germline, CDR1 MNHEY and CDR2 SVGAGI. CDR3 length: 14 residues. The CDR3 coding sequence is TGTGCCAGCAGTTTCCTGGATACCCCAAATGGCTACACCTTC. This sequence encodes CASSFLDTPNGYTF.

This clonotype has more than one count but fewer than ten. The chain employs TRBV6-2 or TRBV6-3 and TRBJ2-1; 14 bases line up with TRBD2. Germline trimming cut 8 bases from V and 6 bases from J; bases unmatched to any gene: 6. The CDR3 has 15 residues. In germline, CDR1 is MNHEY, CDR2 SVGEGT. DNA for the CDR3: TGTGCCAGCGGGGATGGACTAGCGGGGGGCAATGAGCAGTTCTTC. This translates into CASGDGLAGGNEQFF.

The chain combines TRBV7-2 with TRBJ2-2; TRBD2 matches 7 bases. The CDR3 length is 17 residues. Germline CDR1 and CDR2: SGHTA and FQGNSA. V was pared by 1 base and J by 2 bases, with 7 bases of the junction left unmatched. As DNA, the CDR3 is TGTGCCAGCAGCTTAGGTTGGGGACTACTTAACACCGGGGAGCTGTTTTTT. It is translated as CASSLGWGLLNTGELFF.

V and J are TRBV28 and TRBJ1-5; D may be TRBD1 (5 bases). Germline assignment: CDR1 MDHEN and CDR2 SYDVKM. The CDR3 loop spans 13 amino acids. With 5 bases removed from V and 6 bases from J, the gap between germline ends came to 11 bases. In nucleotides, the CDR3 is TGTGCCAGCAGTGACAGAGTTGCTCAGCCCCAGCATTTT. Protein: CASSDRVAQPQHF.

A few counts support this clonotype. The chain has TRBV3-1 and TRBJ1-1; a weak D match, TRBD1 (6 bases). Germline-derived CDR1 and CDR2 are LGHDT and YNNKEL (reference sequence). This CDR3 spans 14 amino acids. Deletions cut 3 bases from V and 4 bases from J, with 12 bases between. The CDR3 region is CASSHQGRVTEAFF. CDR3 in DNA: TGTGCCAGCAGCCATCAGGGGCGGGTCACTGAAGCTTTCTTT.

This chain connects TRBV15 to TRBJ2-1, with 9 nucleotides matching TRBD2. V was clipped by 8 bases and J by 8 bases; unmatched bases: 22. The CDR3 is made up of 18 amino acids. The germline CDR1 and CDR2 sequences are LNHNV and YYDKDF (reference sequence). In DNA form, the CDR3 reads TGTGCCACCGGCCCCCAGGGGACGGTAGCGGGAGTTAAGGATGAGCAGTTCTTC. Its translation is CATGPQGTVAGVKDEQFF.

Only a few counts were recorded for this clonotype. The rearrangement joins TRBV5-1 to TRBJ2-1; 7 bases are shared with TRBD2. Germline V gene data show CDR1 as SGHRS and CDR2 as YFSETQ. V was clipped by 1 base and J by 3 bases; unmatched bases: 1. The CDR3 spans 14 residues. CDR3 loop: CASSLLADYNEQFF. CDR3 nucleotide sequence: TGCGCCAGCAGCTTGCTAGCGGACTACAATGAGCAGTTCTTC. Full variable domain (rest looked up from reference TRBV5-1 and TRBJ2-1): KAGVTQTPRYLIKTRGQQVTLSCSPISGHRSVSWYQQTPGQGLQFLFEYFSETQRNKGNFPGRFSGRQFSNSRSEMNVSTLELGDSALYLCASSLLADYNEQFFGPGTRLTVL.